These 7 T cell receptor beta chains originate from one sample sequenced in a study of cytomegalovirus exposure and HLA in healthy donors. The study ran its PCR with 60 Vbeta and 13 Jbeta primers. Clones were sequenced by immunoSEQ multiplex PCR, and TCRdb holds only the in-frame ones, with some missing. The top ten hold 1% to 1.5% of the sample, which has 110,000 to 150,000 clones, approximately 73% seen once. Material for sequencing was PBMCs. The receptors stem from a woman in her thirties or forties in good health and CMV-seronegative.

The chain carries TRBV19 and TRBJ1-2; possibly TRBD1 for D (5 bases). V lost 11 bases and J lost 6, with 19 bases in between. In germline, CDR1 is LNHDA, CDR2 SQIVND (reference sequence). The CDR3 runs to 13 residues. CDR3 nucleotides: TGTGCCGGCAATTCGGGGGGATTCGATGGCTACACCTTC. It codes for CAGNSGGFDGYTF.

The V and J genes are TRBV19 and TRBJ1-5; TRBD1 matches 9 bases. V was pared by 7 bases and J by 7 bases, with 11 bases of the junction left unmatched. The CDR3 runs to 15 residues. Germline CDR1 reads LNHDA; CDR2 reads SQIVND (reference sequence). CDR3 sequence reads: CASTDTGTGNQPQHF. The CDR3 bases are TGTGCCAGTACTGATACCGGGACAGGGAACCAGCCCCAGCATTTT.

This clone was picked up one time. The genes are TRBV5-1 and TRBJ1-5; 8 bases fit TRBD1. The V gene's germline CDR1 is SGHRS and CDR2 YFSETQ. V shed 0 bases, J shed 6 bases, and the junction held 2 bases outside the gene matches. There are 14 residues in the CDR3. The CDR3 nucleotides are TGCGCCAGCAGCTTGGGGCAGGGGGCTCAGCCCCAGCATTTT. Amino acid sequence: CASSLGQGAQPQHF. The entire variable domain, with the rest obtained from reference TRBV5-1 and TRBJ1-5, is as follows: KAGVTQTPRYLIKTRGQQVTLSCSPISGHRSVSWYQQTPGQGLQFLFEYFSETQRNKGNFPGRFSGRQFSNSRSEMNVSTLELGDSALYLCASSLGQGAQPQHFGDGTRLSIL.

The rearrangement links TRBV6-5 to TRBJ2-1; D is unclear. There are 12 residues in the CDR3. Trimming left V 5 bases short and J 3 bases short, with 5 bases between. CDR1 and CDR2 from the germline V gene are MNHEY and SVGAGI. The CDR3 nucleotides read TGTGCCAGCAGTACGGTCTACAATGAGCAGTTCTTC. This sequence encodes CASSTVYNEQFF.

This sequence joins TRBV2 and TRBJ1-5; the D is unclear. The germline V gene encodes CDR1 SNHLY and CDR2 FYNNEI. The CDR3 spans 14 residues. The V end lost 3 bases, the J end lost 1 base, and 7 bases lay between the germline ends. This chain's CDR3 is CASSDEGSNQPQHF. The DNA for the CDR3 is TGTGCCAGCAGTGATGAGGGAAGCAATCAGCCCCAGCATTTT.

Only one count was recorded for this clone. This sequence joins TRBV14 and TRBJ1-2; tentatively, D is TRBD1 (6 bases). The CDR3 is 13 residues long. V was shortened by 3 bases and J by 8 bases, with 13 bases between the two germline ends. CDR1 is SGHDN, CDR2 FVKESK, per germline. CDR3 sequence: CASSQQTGGGYTF. CDR3 nucleotide sequence: TGTGCCAGCAGCCAGCAGACAGGAGGCGGCTACACCTTC.

The chain employs TRBV5-5 and TRBJ1-3; 7 nucleotides line up with TRBD1. Germline assignment: CDR1 SGHKS and CDR2 YYEKEE (reference sequence). This CDR3 has 17 residues. V lost 3 bases to trimming and J lost 3 bases; unmatched junction nucleotides: 12. The CDR3 protein is CASSSTGTAILGNTIYF. DNA of the CDR3: TGTGCCAGCAGCTCTACCGGGACAGCTATTCTTGGAAACACCATATATTTT.